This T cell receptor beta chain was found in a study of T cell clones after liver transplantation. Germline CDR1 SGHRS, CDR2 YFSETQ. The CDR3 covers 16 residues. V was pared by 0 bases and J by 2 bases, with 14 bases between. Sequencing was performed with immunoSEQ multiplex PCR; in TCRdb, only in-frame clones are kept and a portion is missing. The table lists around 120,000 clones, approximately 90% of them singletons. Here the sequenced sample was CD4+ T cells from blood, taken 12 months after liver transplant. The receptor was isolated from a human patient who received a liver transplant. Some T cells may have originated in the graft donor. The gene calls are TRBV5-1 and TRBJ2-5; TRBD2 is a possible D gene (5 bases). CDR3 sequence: CASSLARSSAQETQYF. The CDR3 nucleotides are TGCGCCAGCAGCTTGGCCAGGAGTAGCGCACAAGAGACCCAGTACTTC. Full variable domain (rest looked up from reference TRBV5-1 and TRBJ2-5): KAGVTQTPRYLIKTRGQQVTLSCSPISGHRSVSWYQQTPGQGLQFLFEYFSETQRNKGNFPGRFSGRQFSNSRSEMNVSTLELGDSALYLCASSLARSSAQETQYFGPGTRLLVL.